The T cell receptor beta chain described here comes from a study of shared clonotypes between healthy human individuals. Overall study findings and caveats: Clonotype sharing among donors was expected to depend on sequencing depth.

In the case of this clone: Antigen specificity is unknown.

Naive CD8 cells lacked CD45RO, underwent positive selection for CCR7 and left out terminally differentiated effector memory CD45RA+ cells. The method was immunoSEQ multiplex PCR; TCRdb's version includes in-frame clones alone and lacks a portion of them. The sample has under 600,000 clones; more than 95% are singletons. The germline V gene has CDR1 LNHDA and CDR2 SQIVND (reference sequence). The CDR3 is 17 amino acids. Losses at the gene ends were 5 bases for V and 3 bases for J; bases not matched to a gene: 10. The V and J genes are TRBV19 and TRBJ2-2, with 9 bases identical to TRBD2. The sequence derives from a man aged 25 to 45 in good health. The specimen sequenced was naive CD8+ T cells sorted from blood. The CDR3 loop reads CASSRTLAGPYTGELFF. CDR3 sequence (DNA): TGTGCCAGTAGTCGCACCCTAGCGGGGCCCTACACCGGGGAGCTGTTTTTT.